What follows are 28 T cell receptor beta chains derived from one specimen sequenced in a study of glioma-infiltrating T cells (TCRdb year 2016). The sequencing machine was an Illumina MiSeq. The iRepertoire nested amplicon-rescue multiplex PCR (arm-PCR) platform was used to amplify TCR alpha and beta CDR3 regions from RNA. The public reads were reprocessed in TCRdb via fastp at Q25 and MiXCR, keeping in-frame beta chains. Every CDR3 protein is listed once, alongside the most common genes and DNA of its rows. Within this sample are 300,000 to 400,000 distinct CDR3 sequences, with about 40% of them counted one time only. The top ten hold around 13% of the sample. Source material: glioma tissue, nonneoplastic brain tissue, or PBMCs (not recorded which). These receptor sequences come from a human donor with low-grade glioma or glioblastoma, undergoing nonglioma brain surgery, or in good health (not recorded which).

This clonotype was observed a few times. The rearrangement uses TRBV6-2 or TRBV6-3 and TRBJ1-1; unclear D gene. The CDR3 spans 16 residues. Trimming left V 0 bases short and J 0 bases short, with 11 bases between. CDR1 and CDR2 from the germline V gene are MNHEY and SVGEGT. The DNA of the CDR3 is TGTGCCAGCAGTTACTCGTCGGGAAGGATGAACACTGAAGCTTTCTTT. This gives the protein CASSYSSGRMNTEAFF.

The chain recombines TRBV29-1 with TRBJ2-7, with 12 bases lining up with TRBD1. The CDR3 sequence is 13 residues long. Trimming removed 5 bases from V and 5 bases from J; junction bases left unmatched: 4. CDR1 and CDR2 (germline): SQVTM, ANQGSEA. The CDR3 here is CSVRDRGLDEQYF. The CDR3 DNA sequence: TGCAGCGTTCGGGACAGGGGGCTCGACGAGCAGTACTTC.

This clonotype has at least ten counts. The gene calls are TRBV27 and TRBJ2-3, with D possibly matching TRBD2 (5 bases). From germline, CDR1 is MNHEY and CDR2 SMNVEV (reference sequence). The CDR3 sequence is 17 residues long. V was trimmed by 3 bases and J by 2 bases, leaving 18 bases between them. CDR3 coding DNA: TGTGCCAGCAGTTTCATCGGCGGGCGCACGCTCACAGATACGCAGTATTTT. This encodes CASSFIGGRTLTDTQYF.

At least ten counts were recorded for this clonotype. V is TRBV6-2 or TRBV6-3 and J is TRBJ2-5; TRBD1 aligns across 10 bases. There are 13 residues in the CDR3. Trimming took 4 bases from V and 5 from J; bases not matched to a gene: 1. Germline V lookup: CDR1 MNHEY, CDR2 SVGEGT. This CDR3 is CASSLDRGETQYF. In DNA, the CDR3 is TGTGCCAGCAGTTTGGACAGGGGGGAGACCCAGTACTTC.

In nucleotides, the CDR3 is TGTGCCAGCAGTGCCCCGAGGAATGAAAAACTGTTTTTT. Its translation is CASSAPRNEKLFF. The rearrangement uses TRBV27 and TRBJ1-4; D remains ambiguous. Germline CDR1 and CDR2: MNHEY and SMNVEV (reference sequence). This CDR3 region has 13 residues. V was pared by 5 bases and J by 5 bases, with 9 bases between.

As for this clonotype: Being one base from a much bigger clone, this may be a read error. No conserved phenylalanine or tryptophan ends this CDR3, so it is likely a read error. CDR3 sequence (DNA): TGTGCCAGCAGTTTAGGGGTCCCTCAAGAGCAGTACTCC. Translating it yields CASSLGVPQEQYS. The chain joins TRBV27 to TRBJ2-7; D call uncertain. The CDR3 runs to 13 residues. Germline-derived CDR1 and CDR2 are MNHEY and SMNVEV (reference sequence). Deletions cut 2 bases from V and 7 bases from J, with 12 bases between.

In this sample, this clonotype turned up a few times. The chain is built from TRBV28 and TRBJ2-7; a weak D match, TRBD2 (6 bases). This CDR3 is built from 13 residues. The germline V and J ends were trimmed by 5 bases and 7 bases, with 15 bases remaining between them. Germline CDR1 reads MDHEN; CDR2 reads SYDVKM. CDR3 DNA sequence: TGTGCCAGCAGTCTAGCGAGCCCCGGGGAGCAGTACTTC. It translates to CASSLASPGEQYF.

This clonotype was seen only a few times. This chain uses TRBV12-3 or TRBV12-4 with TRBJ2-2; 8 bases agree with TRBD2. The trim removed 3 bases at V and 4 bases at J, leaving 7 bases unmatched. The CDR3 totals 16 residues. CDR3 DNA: TGTGCCAGCAGTTTTCTGGCGGGAGGCGGCACCGGGGAGCTGTTTTTT. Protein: CASSFLAGGGTGELFF.

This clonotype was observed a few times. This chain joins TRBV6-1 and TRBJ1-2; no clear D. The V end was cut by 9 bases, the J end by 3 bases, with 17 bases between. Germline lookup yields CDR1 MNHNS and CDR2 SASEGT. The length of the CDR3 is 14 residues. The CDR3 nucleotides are TGTGCCAGTGAACTTGGGGAGGCGGACTATGGCTACACCTTC. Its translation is CASELGEADYGYTF.

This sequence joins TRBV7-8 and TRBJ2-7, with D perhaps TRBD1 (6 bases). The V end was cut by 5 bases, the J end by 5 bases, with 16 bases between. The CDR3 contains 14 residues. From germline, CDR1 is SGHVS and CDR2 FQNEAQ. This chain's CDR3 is CASSAGQFFNEQYF. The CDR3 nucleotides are TGTGCCAGCAGCGCAGGACAGTTTTTTAACGAGCAGTACTTC. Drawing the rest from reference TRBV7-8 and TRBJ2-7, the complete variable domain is GAGVSQSPRYKVAKRGQDVALRCDPISGHVSLFWYQQALGQGPEFLTYFQNEAQLDKSGLPSDRFFAERPEGSVSTLKIQRTQQEDSAVYLCASSAGQFFNEQYFGPGTRLTVT.

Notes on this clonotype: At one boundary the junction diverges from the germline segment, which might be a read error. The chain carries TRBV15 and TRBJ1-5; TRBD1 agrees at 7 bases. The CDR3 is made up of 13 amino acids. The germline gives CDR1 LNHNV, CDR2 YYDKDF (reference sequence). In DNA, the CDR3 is TGTGCCATCAGCAGGGGGGTAGGTAAGCCCCAGCATTTT. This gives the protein CAISRGVGKPQHF.

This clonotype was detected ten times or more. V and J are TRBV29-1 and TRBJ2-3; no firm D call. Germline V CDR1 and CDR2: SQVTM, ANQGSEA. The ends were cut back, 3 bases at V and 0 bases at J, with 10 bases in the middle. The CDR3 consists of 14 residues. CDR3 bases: TGCAGCGTTGATATGGGCTCTAGCACAGATACGCAGTATTTT. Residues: CSVDMGSSTDTQYF.

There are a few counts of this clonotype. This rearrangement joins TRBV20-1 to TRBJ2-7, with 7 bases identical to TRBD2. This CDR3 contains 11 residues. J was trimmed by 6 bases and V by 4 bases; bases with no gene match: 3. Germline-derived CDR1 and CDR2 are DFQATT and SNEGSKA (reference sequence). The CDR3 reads CSAIGGSEQYF. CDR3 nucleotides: TGCAGTGCTATCGGGGGGAGCGAGCAGTACTTC.

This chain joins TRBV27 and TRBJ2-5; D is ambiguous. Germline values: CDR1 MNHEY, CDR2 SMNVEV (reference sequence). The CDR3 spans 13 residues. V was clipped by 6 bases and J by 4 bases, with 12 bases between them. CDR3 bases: TGTGCCAGCAGCTCCCCCCCCCGAGAGACCCAGTACTTC. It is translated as CASSSPPRETQYF.

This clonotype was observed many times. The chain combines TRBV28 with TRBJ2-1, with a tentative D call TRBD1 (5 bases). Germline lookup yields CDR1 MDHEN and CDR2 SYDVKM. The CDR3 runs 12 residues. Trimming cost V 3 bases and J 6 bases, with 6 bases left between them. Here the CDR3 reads CASSFQGNEQFF. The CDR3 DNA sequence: TGTGCCAGCAGTTTTCAGGGCAATGAGCAGTTCTTC. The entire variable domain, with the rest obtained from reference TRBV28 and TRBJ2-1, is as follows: DVKVTQSSRYLVKRTGEKVFLECVQDMDHENMFWYRQDPGLGLRLIYFSYDVKMKEKGDIPEGYSVSREKKERFSLILESASTNQTSMYLCASSFQGNEQFFGPGTRLTVL.

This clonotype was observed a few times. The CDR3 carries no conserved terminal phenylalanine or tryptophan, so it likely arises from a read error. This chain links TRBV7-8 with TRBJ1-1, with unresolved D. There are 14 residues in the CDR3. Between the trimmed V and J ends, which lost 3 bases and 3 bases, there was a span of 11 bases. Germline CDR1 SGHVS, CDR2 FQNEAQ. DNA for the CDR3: TGTGCCAGCAGCTTCGAAGCGGGAGACACTGAAGCTTTCCTT. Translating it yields CASSFEAGDTEAFL.

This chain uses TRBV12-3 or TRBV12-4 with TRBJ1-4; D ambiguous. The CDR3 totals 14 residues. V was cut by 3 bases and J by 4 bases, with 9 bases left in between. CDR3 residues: CASSFQLGNEKLFF. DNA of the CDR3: TGTGCCAGCAGTTTTCAATTGGGTAATGAAAAACTGTTTTTT.

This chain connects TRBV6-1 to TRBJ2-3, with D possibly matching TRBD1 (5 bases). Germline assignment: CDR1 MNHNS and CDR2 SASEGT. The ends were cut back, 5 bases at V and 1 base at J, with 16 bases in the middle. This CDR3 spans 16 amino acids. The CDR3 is CASSTPRSTGTDTQYF. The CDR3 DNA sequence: TGTGCCAGCAGTACACCCCGATCGACAGGCACAGATACGCAGTATTTT.

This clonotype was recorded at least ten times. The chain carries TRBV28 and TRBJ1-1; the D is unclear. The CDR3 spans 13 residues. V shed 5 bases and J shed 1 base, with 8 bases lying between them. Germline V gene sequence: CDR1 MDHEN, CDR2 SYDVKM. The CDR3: CASSPPRNTEAFF. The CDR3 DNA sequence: TGTGCCAGCAGTCCCCCAAGGAACACTGAAGCTTTCTTT. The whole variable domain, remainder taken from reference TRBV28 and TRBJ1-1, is DVKVTQSSRYLVKRTGEKVFLECVQDMDHENMFWYRQDPGLGLRLIYFSYDVKMKEKGDIPEGYSVSREKKERFSLILESASTNQTSMYLCASSPPRNTEAFFGQGTRLTVV.

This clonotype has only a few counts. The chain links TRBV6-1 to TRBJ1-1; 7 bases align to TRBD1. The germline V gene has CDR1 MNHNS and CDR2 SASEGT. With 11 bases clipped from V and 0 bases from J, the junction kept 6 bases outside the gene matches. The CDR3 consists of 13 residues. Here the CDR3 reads CAVTGTVNTEAFF. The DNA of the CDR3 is TGTGCCGTAACCGGGACAGTGAACACTGAAGCTTTCTTT.

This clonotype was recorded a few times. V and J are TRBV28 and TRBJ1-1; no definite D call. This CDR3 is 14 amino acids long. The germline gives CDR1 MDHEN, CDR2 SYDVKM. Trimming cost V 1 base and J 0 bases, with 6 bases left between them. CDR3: CASSLSKLNTEAFF. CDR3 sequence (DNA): TGTGCCAGCAGTTTATCTAAATTGAACACTGAAGCTTTCTTT.

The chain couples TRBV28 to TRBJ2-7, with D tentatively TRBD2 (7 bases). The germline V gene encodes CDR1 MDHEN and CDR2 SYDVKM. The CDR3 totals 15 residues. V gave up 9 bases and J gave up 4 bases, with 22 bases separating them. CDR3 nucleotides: TGTGCCAGAAGTCCCCATGTCAGGGGAGGGTACGAGCAGTACTTC. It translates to CARSPHVRGGYEQYF.

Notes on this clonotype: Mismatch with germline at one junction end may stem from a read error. The CDR3 DNA reads TGTGCCAGTCGTCGACAGGGGGTTTTAAAGAACAATGAAGCTTTCTTT. Translated: CASRRQGVLKNNEAFF. The rearrangement links TRBV19 to TRBJ1-1; TRBD1 agrees at 9 bases. Germline CDR1 is LNHDA and CDR2 is SQIVND (reference sequence). The CDR3 is 16 amino acids.

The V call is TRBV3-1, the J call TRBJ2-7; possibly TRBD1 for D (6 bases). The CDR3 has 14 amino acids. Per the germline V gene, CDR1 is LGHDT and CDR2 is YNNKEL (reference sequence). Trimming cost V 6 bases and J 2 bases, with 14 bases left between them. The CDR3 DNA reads TGTGCCAGCAGTGAACAGGGCTCGACCTACGAGCAGTACTTC. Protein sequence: CASSEQGSTYEQYF.

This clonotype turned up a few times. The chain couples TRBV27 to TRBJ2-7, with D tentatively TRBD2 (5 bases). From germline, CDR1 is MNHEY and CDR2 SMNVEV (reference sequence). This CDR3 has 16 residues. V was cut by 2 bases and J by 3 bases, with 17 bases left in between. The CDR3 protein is CASSLVIGPGIYEQYF. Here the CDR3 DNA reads TGTGCCAGCAGTTTAGTCATCGGACCGGGGATCTACGAGCAGTACTTC.

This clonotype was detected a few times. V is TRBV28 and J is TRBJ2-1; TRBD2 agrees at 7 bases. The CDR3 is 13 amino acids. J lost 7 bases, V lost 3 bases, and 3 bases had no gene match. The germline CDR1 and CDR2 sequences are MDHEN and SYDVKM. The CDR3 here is CASSFGGWNEQFF. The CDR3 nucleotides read TGTGCCAGCAGTTTCGGGGGGTGGAATGAGCAGTTCTTC.

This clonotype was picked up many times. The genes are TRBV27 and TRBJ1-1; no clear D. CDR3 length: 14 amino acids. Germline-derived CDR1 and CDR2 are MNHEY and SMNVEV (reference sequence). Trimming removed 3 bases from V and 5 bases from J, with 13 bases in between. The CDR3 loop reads CASSFSRSRTEAFF. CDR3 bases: TGTGCCAGCAGTTTCAGCAGGTCTAGGACTGAAGCTTTCTTT.

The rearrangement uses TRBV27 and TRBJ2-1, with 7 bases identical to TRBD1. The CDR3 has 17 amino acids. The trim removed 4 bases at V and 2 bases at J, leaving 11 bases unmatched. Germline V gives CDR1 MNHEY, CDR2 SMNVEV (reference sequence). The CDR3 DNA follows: TGTGCCAGCAGTTGGGTATCGGACAGGCCAACCTACAATGAGCAGTTCTTC. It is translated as CASSWVSDRPTYNEQFF.